Following are 7 T cell receptor beta chains from one sample sequenced in a study of chemoradiotherapy in HPV16-positive cancers. Profiling relied on immunoSEQ multiplex PCR, and the TCRdb table lists in-frame clones only, not all of them. The sample holds roughly 930 clones; about 75% are singletons and the top ten take less than 15%. This material consisted of tumor tissue, taken from a patient who underwent chemoradiotherapy. Every receptor here comes from a human donor with HPV-associated anogenital cancer.

The chain couples TRBV5-6 to TRBJ2-4, with 13 bases matching TRBD2. Trimming at V came to 3 bases and at J to 6 bases, leaving 6 bases not matched to a gene. The CDR3 has 16 residues. Germline V gene sequence: CDR1 SGHDT, CDR2 YYEEEE. The CDR3 here is CASSSGLAGDLNIQYF. CDR3 coding DNA: TGTGCCAGCAGCTCCGGACTAGCGGGGGACTTAAACATTCAGTACTTC.

The chain couples TRBV6-4 to TRBJ2-1; 13 bases line up with TRBD2. The CDR3 contains 16 residues. The germline gives CDR1 MRHNA, CDR2 SNTAGT. Trimming at V came to 4 bases and at J to 7 bases, leaving 7 bases not matched to a gene. The CDR3 protein is CASSASLAGGPNEQFF. DNA of the CDR3: TGTGCCAGCAGTGCCTCACTAGCGGGGGGGCCGAATGAGCAGTTCTTC.

The table lists this clone with a few counts. V usage is TRBV7-9 and J usage is TRBJ2-7, with TRBD1 identical over 9 bases. From germline, CDR1 is SEHNR and CDR2 FQNEAQ (reference sequence). V was pared by 5 bases and J by 9 bases, with 11 bases of the junction left unmatched. This CDR3 is built from 14 residues. The CDR3 loop is CASSLGQGFGGQYF. The CDR3 region has the DNA TGTGCCAGCAGCCTGGGACAGGGATTCGGGGGGCAGTACTTC.

This clone occurred once. This chain joins TRBV19 and TRBJ1-1; 9 nucleotides line up with TRBD1. The V and J ends lost 3 bases and 1 base, in that order; junction bases with no gene match: 3. Germline-derived CDR1 and CDR2 are LNHDA and SQIVND (reference sequence). The CDR3 has 15 amino acids. DNA of the CDR3: TGTGCCAGTAGTATTTCGGGACAGGGGAACACTGAAGCTTTCTTT. Protein: CASSISGQGNTEAFF.

The chain has TRBV11-2 and TRBJ2-7, with D unresolved. The CDR3 contains 14 residues. Trimming pared 2 bases from V and 5 bases from J, leaving 13 bases between. Germline lookup yields CDR1 SGHAT and CDR2 FQNNGV. This CDR3 is CASSLMGNLNEQYF. The CDR3 region has the DNA TGTGCCAGCAGCTTAATGGGGAACTTGAACGAGCAGTACTTC.

The chain has TRBV27 and TRBJ1-4; no definite D call. V was trimmed by 2 bases and J by 5 bases, leaving 6 bases between them. The CDR3 runs to 13 residues. Germline-derived CDR1 and CDR2 are MNHEY and SMNVEV (reference sequence). CDR3 sequence (DNA): TGTGCCAGCAGTTTACGCCGAAATGAAAAACTGTTTTTT. Its translation: CASSLRRNEKLFF.

The chain links TRBV9 to TRBJ2-1; 8 nucleotides align to TRBD2. The germline CDR1 and CDR2 sequences are SGDLS and YYNGEE. The V gene end was trimmed by 3 bases and the J gene end by 7 bases; junction bases not matched to a gene: 9. This CDR3 has 15 residues. CDR3 loop: CASSGMAGGRNEQFF. The CDR3 region has the DNA TGTGCCAGCAGCGGTATGGCGGGGGGCCGGAATGAGCAGTTCTTC.